The clone carrying this TCR beta chain was recorded a few times. This CDR3 contains 14 residues. Trimming shortened V by 5 bases and J by 5 bases, and 12 bases separated the two germline ends. Germline lookup yields CDR1 SGHTA and CDR2 FQGTGA. The data are from a study of technical replicates of blood from a few donors. Only in-frame clones appear in the TCRdb table, and some are missing; sequencing was by immunoSEQ multiplex PCR. The sample consists of around 63,000 clones, approximately 92% of them appearing once. The specimen sequenced was PBMCs. This sequence was found in a human donor in good health. Some clones in this sample may be carry-over from other donors' samples. The rearrangement uses TRBV7-3 and TRBJ2-2, with a weak D call TRBD2 (6 bases). The CDR3 DNA reads as TGTGCCAGCAGCGCATTAGCGGTTACCGGGGAGCTGTTTTTT. This translates into CASSALAVTGELFF.